The 27 T cell receptor beta chains in this list originate from one sample, sequenced in a study of T cells after posttransplantation cyclophosphamide listed by TCRdb under 2016. Interpreted using the paper, the treatment or condition label stands for: high-dose cyclophosphamide on days +3 and +4 as single-agent GVHD prophylaxis. For conditioning, the PTCy patients got busulfan and fludarabine, then a related or unrelated marrow graft, followed by cyclophosphamide on days +3 and +4. Libraries were prepared through the immunoSEQ multiplex PCR assay. TCRdb holds this immuneACCESS table with in-frame rearrangements only. Some clones are missing; in checked studies, unresolved V genes explain under half, and the rest has no known cause. The sample contains some 3,900 clones, 83% of them found a single time. The biggest ten clones account for less than 7.5% of the sample. The sample consisted of CD4+ T cells sorted from blood, taken around 240 days after a stem cell transplant with posttransplant cyclophosphamide. These receptors were collected from a young adult male patient who received an allogeneic stem cell transplant from a related donor, was CMV-positive, and had no GVHD. Following transplantation, part of the T cell population may be supplied by the graft donor rather than the patient.

The V and J genes are TRBV7-2 and TRBJ2-7, with no clear D. V was trimmed by 3 bases and J by 1 base, leaving 16 bases between them. CDR1 and CDR2 (germline): SGHTA, FQGNSA. The CDR3 covers 16 residues. The CDR3 nucleotides read TGTGCCAGCAGCTTCCTTAACTCCCTAAAATCCTACGAGCAGTACTTC. The encoded protein is CASSFLNSLKSYEQYF. Drawing the rest from reference TRBV7-2 and TRBJ2-7, the complete variable domain is GAGVSQSPSNKVTEKGKDVELRCDPISGHTALYWYRQSLGQGLEFLIYFQGNSAPDKSGLPSDRFSAERTGGSVSTLTIQRTQQEDSAVYLCASSFLNSLKSYEQYFGPGTRLTVT.

This clone was observed a handful of times. The V call is TRBV11-3, the J call TRBJ2-3, with TRBD1 matching over 7 bases. This CDR3 contains 14 residues. V shed 5 bases, J shed 8 bases, and the junction held 10 bases outside the gene matches. Germline CDR1 reads SGHNT; CDR2 reads YENEEA. The CDR3 region is CASSPGTAQGTQYF. The CDR3 DNA sequence: TGTGCCAGCAGCCCCGGGACAGCCCAGGGTACGCAGTATTTT.

The chain couples TRBV11-2 to TRBJ2-5; 14 nucleotides match TRBD2. The length of the CDR3 is 18 residues. Germline V gene lookup returns CDR1 SGHAT and CDR2 FQNNGV. V lost 5 bases, J lost 0 bases, and 8 bases stayed unmatched. This chain's CDR3 is CASSAGLAGGGNQETQYF. CDR3 in DNA: TGTGCCAGCAGCGCCGGACTAGCGGGGGGCGGCAACCAAGAGACCCAGTACTTC.

J is TRBJ2-3 and V is TRBV2; 11 bases map to TRBD1. Germline CDR1 reads SNHLY; CDR2 reads FYNNEI. The V segment lost 4 bases and the J segment 5 bases; nucleotides outside the gene matches: 5. The CDR3 consists of 15 residues. The CDR3 sequence: CASSGGTGGGDTQYF. The CDR3 coding sequence is TGTGCCAGCAGTGGAGGGACAGGGGGTGGAGATACGCAGTATTTT.

The chain is built from TRBV7-9 and TRBJ1-3; a weak D match, TRBD1 (6 bases). The ends were cut back, 5 bases at V and 0 bases at J, with 14 bases in the middle. The germline gives CDR1 SEHNR, CDR2 FQNEAQ (reference sequence). This CDR3 is built from 16 residues. CDR3 region: CASSREGVTSGNTIYF. The CDR3 region has the DNA TGTGCCAGCAGCAGGGAGGGGGTAACCTCTGGAAACACCATATATTTT.

The rearrangement uses TRBV6-6 and TRBJ2-7, with 12 positions matching TRBD2. V was clipped by 5 bases and J by 2 bases; unmatched bases: 4. Germline CDR1 MNHNY, CDR2 SVGAGI (reference sequence). The length of the CDR3 is 15 residues. The CDR3 nucleotides read TGTGCCAGCAGTCTAGGACTAGCGGGGCCCTACGAGCAGTACTTC. Amino acids: CASSLGLAGPYEQYF.

The rearrangement joins TRBV19 to TRBJ1-5, with TRBD1 as a possible D gene (6 bases). Germline values: CDR1 LNHDA, CDR2 SQIVND (reference sequence). The CDR3 is 15 residues long. With 5 bases removed from V and 4 bases from J, the gap between germline ends came to 15 bases. CDR3 loop: CASSPGERGNQPQHF. The CDR3 bases are TGTGCCAGTAGTCCAGGGGAGCGGGGGAATCAGCCCCAGCATTTT.

The sample holds a few counts of this clone. The rearrangement uses TRBV5-1 and TRBJ2-5; 7 nucleotides agree with TRBD2. The CDR3 totals 13 residues. With V trimmed by 9 bases and J by 4 bases, 9 bases remained unmatched. The germline gives CDR1 SGHRS, CDR2 YFSETQ. The CDR3 is CATRTSVRETQYF. The CDR3 DNA follows: TGCGCCACCAGAACTAGCGTGCGAGAGACCCAGTACTTC.

This sequence joins TRBV7-3 and TRBJ2-3; a weak D match, TRBD2 (6 bases). This CDR3 comprises 14 residues. Trimming left V 5 bases short and J 6 bases short, with 15 bases between. CDR1 SGHTA and CDR2 FQGTGA come from the germline V gene. For the CDR3, the DNA is TGTGCCAGCAGCCACGGGGACTTCGCGGATACGCAGTATTTT. The encoded protein is CASSHGDFADTQYF.

This clone showed up just once. Other DNA variants within this sample encode the same CDR3. CDR3 loop: CASRQGSTSNSPLHF. DNA for the CDR3: TGCGCCAGCAGACAGGGTTCCACCTCTAATTCACCCCTCCACTTT. The chain links TRBV4-1 to TRBJ1-6; tentatively, D is TRBD1 (6 bases). The V end lost 6 bases, the J end lost 6 bases, and 15 bases lay between the germline ends. The germline V gene has CDR1 MGHRA and CDR2 YSYEKL. This CDR3 comprises 15 residues.

This clone was picked up one time. V gene TRBV5-1 combines with J gene TRBJ1-1; D is unclear. Trimming took 4 bases from V and 1 from J, leaving 8 bases between them. This CDR3 is built from 13 residues. CDR1 and CDR2 from the germline V gene are SGHRS and YFSETQ. The CDR3 region has the DNA TGCGCCAGCAGCACCGGGAGGAACACTGAAGCTTTCTTT. Amino acid sequence: CASSTGRNTEAFF.

The chain is built from TRBV11-3 and TRBJ2-5; possible D gene TRBD2, 5 bases. V was cut by 0 bases and J by 5 bases, with 13 bases left in between. The CDR3 loop spans 15 amino acids. The germline CDR1 and CDR2 sequences are SGHNT and YENEEA. The CDR3 loop is CASSLENGRGETQYF. The CDR3 region has the DNA TGTGCCAGCAGCTTAGAAAACGGTCGAGGGGAGACCCAGTACTTC.

The chain links TRBV9 to TRBJ2-5, with a tentative D call TRBD2 (5 bases). This CDR3 has 14 amino acids. V shed 3 bases and J shed 4 bases, with 13 bases lying between them. Germline V gene data show CDR1 as SGDLS and CDR2 as YYNGEE. The CDR3 region has the DNA TGTGCCAGCAGCGGTAATAGTCGGGGAGAGACCCAGTACTTC. Its translation is CASSGNSRGETQYF.

V is TRBV28 and J is TRBJ1-2; D call uncertain. The CDR3 is 14 amino acids. From germline, CDR1 is MDHEN and CDR2 SYDVKM. V dropped 2 bases and J dropped 4 bases, with 11 bases sitting between them. CDR3 coding DNA: TGTGCCAGCAGTTTAGGACTGTTAAGCTATGGCTACACCTTC. This sequence encodes CASSLGLLSYGYTF.

This rearrangement joins TRBV7-9 to TRBJ2-3; D possibly corresponds to TRBD2 (5 bases). Germline CDR1 SEHNR, CDR2 FQNEAQ (reference sequence). With 0 bases removed from V and 7 bases from J, the gap between germline ends came to 14 bases. The CDR3 runs to 15 residues. CDR3 nucleotides: TGTGCCAGCAGCTTAGCTAGGGCATCGGGGAATACGCAGTATTTT. Its translation: CASSLARASGNTQYF. Complete variable domain (other parts from reference TRBV7-9 and TRBJ2-3): DTGVSQNPRHKITKRGQNVTFRCDPISEHNRLYWYRQTLGQGPEFLTYFQNEAQLEKSRLLSDRFSAERPKGSFSTLEIQRTEQGDSAMYLCASSLARASGNTQYFGPGTRLTVL.

The chain recombines TRBV6-6 with TRBJ2-1; TRBD2 aligns across 8 bases. CDR1 is MNHNY and CDR2 is SVGAGI in the germline V gene (reference sequence). V gave up 4 bases and J gave up 14 bases; unmatched junction bases: 19. CDR3 length: 16 residues. The CDR3 coding sequence is TGTGCCAGCAGTTTAGGCGGCCCCGGTAGCGGGGAATCGGAGTTCTTC. Protein sequence: CASSLGGPGSGESEFF.

V is TRBV7-2 and J is TRBJ2-3; 8 bases fit TRBD2. The CDR3 is 15 amino acids. Germline CDR1 reads SGHTA; CDR2 reads FQGNSA. The ends lost 3 bases at V and 1 base at J; junction bases unmatched: 3. The CDR3 sequence is CASSLPTSGTDTQYF. In nucleotides, the CDR3 is TGTGCCAGCAGCTTGCCGACTAGCGGCACAGATACGCAGTATTTT.

This clone was counted only a few times. The chain links TRBV6-1 to TRBJ2-4; 8 bases are shared with TRBD2. The J segment lost 6 bases and the V segment lost 6 bases, leaving 7 bases of the junction unmatched. The V gene's germline CDR1 is MNHNS and CDR2 SASEGT. CDR3 length: 14 amino acids. CDR3 bases: TGTGCCAGCAGGTTGAGCGGGGGATCAAACATTCAGTACTTC. Translation: CASRLSGGSNIQYF.

This clone has just a few counts. The chain employs TRBV5-1 and TRBJ2-7, with 7 bases identical to TRBD2. From germline, CDR1 is SGHRS and CDR2 YFSETQ. The V segment lost 0 bases and the J segment 2 bases; nucleotides outside the gene matches: 5. CDR3 size: 15 residues. The chain's CDR3 is CASSLGTSDAYEQYF. CDR3 nucleotide sequence: TGCGCCAGCAGCTTGGGGACTAGTGATGCCTACGAGCAGTACTTC.

This sequence joins TRBV5-5 and TRBJ2-7; TRBD1 might be the D (6 bases). V was clipped by 0 bases and J by 5 bases, with 12 bases between them. Germline V gene data show CDR1 as SGHKS and CDR2 as YYEKEE (reference sequence). The CDR3 loop spans 14 amino acids. CDR3 loop: CASSLEQGSDEQYF. CDR3 nucleotides: TGTGCCAGCAGCTTGGAACAGGGTTCGGACGAGCAGTACTTC.

The rearrangement joins TRBV19 to TRBJ1-5; TRBD1 aligns across 7 bases. V shed 3 bases, J shed 0 bases, and the junction held 5 bases outside the gene matches. The CDR3 runs 16 residues. Germline CDR1 is LNHDA and CDR2 is SQIVND (reference sequence). The CDR3 is CASSITGAFSNQPQHF. In DNA, the CDR3 is TGTGCCAGTAGTATCACAGGGGCGTTTAGCAATCAGCCCCAGCATTTT.

The chain employs TRBV18 and TRBJ2-7, with D perhaps TRBD1 (6 bases). Trimming took 0 bases from V and 1 from J, leaving 10 bases between them. The CDR3 totals 15 residues. CDR1 is KGHSH, CDR2 LQKENI, per germline. CDR3 coding DNA: TGTGCCAGCTCACCACCGACCAGGGGATCCTACGAGCAGTACTTC. It yields the protein CASSPPTRGSYEQYF.

The genes are TRBV7-9 and TRBJ2-5, with 8 positions matching TRBD2. The CDR3 runs 18 residues. Trimming took 1 base from V and 3 from J; bases not matched to a gene: 13. Germline V gene data show CDR1 as SEHNR and CDR2 as FQNEAQ (reference sequence). This chain's CDR3 is CASSLVGAAGGNKETQYF. The CDR3 DNA is TGTGCCAGCAGCTTAGTGGGGGCTGCGGGAGGAAACAAAGAGACCCAGTACTTC.

This chain connects TRBV5-4 to TRBJ2-7; D is perhaps TRBD1 (5 bases). The CDR3 consists of 15 residues. The V end was cut by 5 bases, the J end by 1 base, with 16 bases between. The germline gives CDR1 SGHNT, CDR2 YYREEE (reference sequence). This CDR3 is CASSRSDRLSYEQYF. CDR3 in DNA: TGTGCCAGCAGTCGGTCCGACAGATTATCCTACGAGCAGTACTTC. Full variable domain (rest looked up from reference TRBV5-4 and TRBJ2-7): ETGVTQSPTHLIKTRGQQVTLRCSSQSGHNTVSWYQQALGQGPQFIFQYYREEENGRGNFPPRFSGLQFPNYSSELNVNALELDDSALYLCASSRSDRLSYEQYFGPGTRLTVT.

This clone appeared once. The rearrangement links TRBV7-9 to TRBJ2-2; 7 positions agree with TRBD1. The CDR3 has 16 amino acids. With 2 bases clipped from V and 1 base from J, the junction kept 4 bases outside the gene matches. CDR1 SEHNR and CDR2 FQNEAQ come from the germline V gene (reference sequence). In nucleotides, the CDR3 is TGTGCCAGCAGCTTAAGGGGACAGCTGAACACCGGGGAGCTGTTTTTT. It encodes CASSLRGQLNTGELFF.

The rearrangement links TRBV7-3 to TRBJ2-7; D is ambiguous. The CDR3 extends over 13 amino acids. The germline V gene encodes CDR1 SGHTA and CDR2 FQGTGA. The germline V and J ends were trimmed by 2 bases and 5 bases, with 10 bases remaining between them. CDR3 in amino acids: CASSLSGLDEQYF. The DNA for the CDR3 is TGTGCCAGCAGCTTATCGGGTCTCGACGAGCAGTACTTC.

The chain carries TRBV5-1 and TRBJ2-7; 8 nucleotides line up with TRBD1. The trim removed 1 base at V and 5 bases at J, leaving 8 bases unmatched. The germline CDR1 and CDR2 sequences are SGHRS and YFSETQ. The CDR3 totals 15 residues. The CDR3 reads CASSLLDRGGNEQYF. The CDR3, as DNA: TGCGCCAGCAGCTTGCTTGACAGGGGAGGTAACGAGCAGTACTTC. Combining the CDR3 with reference TRBV5-1 and TRBJ2-7 gives the whole variable domain KAGVTQTPRYLIKTRGQQVTLSCSPISGHRSVSWYQQTPGQGLQFLFEYFSETQRNKGNFPGRFSGRQFSNSRSEMNVSTLELGDSALYLCASSLLDRGGNEQYFGPGTRLTVT.